This T cell receptor (beta chain) was retrieved from a study of immune characterization of retroperitoneal liposarcoma (dated by TCRdb to between 2018 and 2020). Library preparation employed PCR. Instrument used: NextSeq 500. TCRdb handled the public reads itself, with Q25 trimming in fastp and clone calling in MiXCR, and kept productive beta chains. Each record represents a unique CDR3 protein, reported with the most common genes and DNA among its rows. This sample lists some 10,000 distinct CDR3 sequences; roughly a quarter were detected once. Of the sample, 9.1% is held by the ten largest clones. Comment on this clonotype: The antigen this receptor binds is unknown. A read error may explain this, as a much larger clone is one base away.

This clonotype was obtained from a female donor with retroperitoneal liposarcoma. The specimen was tumor tissue.

CDR3 sequence: CANIRLAGGPGDTQYF. In nucleotide form, the sequence is TGTGCCAACATCAGACTAGCGGGAGGTCCCGGAGATACGCAGTATTTT. The chain links TRBV6-6 with TRBJ2-3, with 13 junctional bases fitting TRBD2. V lost 10 bases and J lost 5 bases, and the count of bases not matched to a germline gene is 12. The germline V gene (reference sequence) specifies MNHNY as CDR1 and SVGAGI as CDR2. The cysteine opens and the phenylalanine closes a CDR3 of 16 amino acids. Left in the record is the CDR3 DNA by itself, 48 bases read in frame from the first base.